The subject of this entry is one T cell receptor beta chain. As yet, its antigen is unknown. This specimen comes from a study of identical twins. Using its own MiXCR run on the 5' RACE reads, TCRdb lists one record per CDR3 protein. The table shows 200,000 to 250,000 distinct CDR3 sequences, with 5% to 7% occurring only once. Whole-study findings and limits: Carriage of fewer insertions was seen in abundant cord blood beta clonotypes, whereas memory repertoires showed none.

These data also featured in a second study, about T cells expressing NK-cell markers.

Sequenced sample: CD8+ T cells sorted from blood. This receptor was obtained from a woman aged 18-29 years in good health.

The CDR3 DNA reads as TGTGCCAGCAGCGTAGAGGGAGGGCCCCAGCATTTT. Translating it yields CASSVEGGPQHF. V gene TRBV9 combines with J gene TRBJ1-5; D not resolved. The ends were cut back, 0 bases at V and 9 bases at J, with 7 bases in the middle. Germline CDR1 is SGDLS and CDR2 is YYNGEE. The length of the CDR3 is 12 residues.